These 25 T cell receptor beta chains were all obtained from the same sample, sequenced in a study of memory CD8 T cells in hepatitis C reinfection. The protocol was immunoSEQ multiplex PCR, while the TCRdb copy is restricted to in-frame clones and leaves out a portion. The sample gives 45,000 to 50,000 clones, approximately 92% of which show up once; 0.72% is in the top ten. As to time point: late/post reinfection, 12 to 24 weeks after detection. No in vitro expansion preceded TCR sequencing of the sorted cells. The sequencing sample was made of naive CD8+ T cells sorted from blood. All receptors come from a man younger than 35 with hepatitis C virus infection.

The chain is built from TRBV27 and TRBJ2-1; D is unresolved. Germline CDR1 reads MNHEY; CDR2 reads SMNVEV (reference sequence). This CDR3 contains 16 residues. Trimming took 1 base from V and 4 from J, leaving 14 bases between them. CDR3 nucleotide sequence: TGTGCCAGCAGTTTATTGGGCAGAGCTGTGTACAATGAGCAGTTCTTC. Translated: CASSLLGRAVYNEQFF.

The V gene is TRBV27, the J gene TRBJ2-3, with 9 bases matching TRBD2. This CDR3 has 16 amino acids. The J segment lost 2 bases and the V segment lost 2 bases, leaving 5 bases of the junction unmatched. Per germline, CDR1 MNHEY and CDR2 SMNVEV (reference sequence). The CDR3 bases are TGTGCCAGCAGTTTAGTAGCGGGGGCTTACACAGATACGCAGTATTTT. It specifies CASSLVAGAYTDTQYF.

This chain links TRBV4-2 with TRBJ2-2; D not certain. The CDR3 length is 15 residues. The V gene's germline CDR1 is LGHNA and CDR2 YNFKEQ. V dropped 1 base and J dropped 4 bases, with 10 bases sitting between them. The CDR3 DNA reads TGTGCCAGCAGCCAAGTTCCCACCGGCACCGGGGAGCTGTTTTTT. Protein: CASSQVPTGTGELFF.

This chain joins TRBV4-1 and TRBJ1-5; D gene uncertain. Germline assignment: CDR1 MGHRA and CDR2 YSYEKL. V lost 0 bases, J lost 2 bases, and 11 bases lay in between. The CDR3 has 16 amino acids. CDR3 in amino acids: CASSQEAEVGNQPQHF. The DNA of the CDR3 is TGCGCCAGCAGCCAAGAGGCAGAGGTCGGCAATCAGCCCCAGCATTTT.

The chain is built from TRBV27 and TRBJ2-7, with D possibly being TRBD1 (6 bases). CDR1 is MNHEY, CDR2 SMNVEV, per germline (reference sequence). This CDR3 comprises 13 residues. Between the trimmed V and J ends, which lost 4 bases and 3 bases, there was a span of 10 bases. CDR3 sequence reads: CASSSGQIYEQYF. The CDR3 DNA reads TGTGCCAGCAGTTCAGGACAGATCTACGAGCAGTACTTC.

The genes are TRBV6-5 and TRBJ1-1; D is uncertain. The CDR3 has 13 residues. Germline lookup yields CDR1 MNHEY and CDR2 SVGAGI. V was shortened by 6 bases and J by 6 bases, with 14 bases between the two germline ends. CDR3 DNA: TGTGCCAGCAGCTTGACCGGGCGGGCTGAAGCTTTCTTT. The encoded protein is CASSLTGRAEAFF.

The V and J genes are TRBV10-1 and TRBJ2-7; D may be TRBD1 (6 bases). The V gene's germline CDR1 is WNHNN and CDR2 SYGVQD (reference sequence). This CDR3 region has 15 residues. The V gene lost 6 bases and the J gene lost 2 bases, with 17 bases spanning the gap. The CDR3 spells CASSNRVPLPYEQYV. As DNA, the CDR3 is TGCGCCAGCAGCAACAGGGTCCCCCTACCCTACGAGCAGTACGTC.

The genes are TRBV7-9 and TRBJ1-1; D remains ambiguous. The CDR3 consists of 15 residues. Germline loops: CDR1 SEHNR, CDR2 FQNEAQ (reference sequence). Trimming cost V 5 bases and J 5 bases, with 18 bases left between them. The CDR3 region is CASSLGRASRTEAFF. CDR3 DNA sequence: TGTGCCAGCAGCCTCGGGAGGGCCAGTCGGACTGAAGCTTTCTTT.

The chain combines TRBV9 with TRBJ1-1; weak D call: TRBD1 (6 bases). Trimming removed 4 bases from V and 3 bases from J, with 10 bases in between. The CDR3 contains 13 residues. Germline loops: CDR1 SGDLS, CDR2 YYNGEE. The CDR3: CASSTGSDTEAFF. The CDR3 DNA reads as TGTGCCAGCAGCACAGGGTCGGACACTGAAGCTTTCTTT.

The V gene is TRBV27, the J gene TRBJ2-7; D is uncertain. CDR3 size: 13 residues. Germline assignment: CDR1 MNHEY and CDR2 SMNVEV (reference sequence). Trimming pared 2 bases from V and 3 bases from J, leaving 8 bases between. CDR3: CASSLGVYYEQYF. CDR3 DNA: TGTGCCAGCAGTTTAGGAGTTTACTACGAGCAGTACTTC.

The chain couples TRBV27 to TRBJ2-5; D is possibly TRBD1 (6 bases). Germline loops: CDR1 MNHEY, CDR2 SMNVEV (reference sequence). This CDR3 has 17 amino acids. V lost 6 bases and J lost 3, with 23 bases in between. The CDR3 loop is CASSHIDRRGEEETQYF. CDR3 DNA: TGTGCCAGCAGCCATATTGACAGGCGAGGCGAAGAAGAGACCCAGTACTTC.

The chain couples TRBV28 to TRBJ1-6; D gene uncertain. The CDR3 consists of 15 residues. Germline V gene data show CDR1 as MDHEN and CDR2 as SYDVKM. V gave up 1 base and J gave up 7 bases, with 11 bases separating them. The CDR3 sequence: CASSLYRGMNSPLHF. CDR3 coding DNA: TGTGCCAGCAGTTTATACAGAGGGATGAATTCACCCCTCCACTTT.

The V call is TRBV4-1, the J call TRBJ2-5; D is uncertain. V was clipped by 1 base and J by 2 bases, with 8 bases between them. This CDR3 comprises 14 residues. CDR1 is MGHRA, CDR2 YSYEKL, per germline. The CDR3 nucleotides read TGCGCCAGCAGCCAAGCTCCGGGTCAAGAGACCCAGTACTTC. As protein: CASSQAPGQETQYF.

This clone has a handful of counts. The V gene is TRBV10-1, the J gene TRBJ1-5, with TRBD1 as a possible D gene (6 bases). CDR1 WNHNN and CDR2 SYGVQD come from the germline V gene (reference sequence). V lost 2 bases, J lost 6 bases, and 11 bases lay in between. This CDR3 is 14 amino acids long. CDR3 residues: CASSEEGEGQPQHF. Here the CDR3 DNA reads TGCGCCAGCAGTGAGGAGGGGGAGGGTCAGCCCCAGCATTTT.

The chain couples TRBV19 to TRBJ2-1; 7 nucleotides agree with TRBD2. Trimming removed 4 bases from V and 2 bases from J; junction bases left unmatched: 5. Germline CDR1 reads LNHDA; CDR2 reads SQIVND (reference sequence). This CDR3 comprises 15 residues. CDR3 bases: TGTGCCAGTAGTAAAACAGCGGGGCCCTACAATGAGCAGTTCTTC. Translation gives CASSKTAGPYNEQFF. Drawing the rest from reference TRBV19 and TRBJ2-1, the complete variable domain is DGGITQSPKYLFRKEGQNVTLSCEQNLNHDAMYWYRQDPGQGLRLIYYSQIVNDFQKGDIAEGYSVSREKKESFPLTVTSAQKNPTAFYLCASSKTAGPYNEQFFGPGTRLTVL.

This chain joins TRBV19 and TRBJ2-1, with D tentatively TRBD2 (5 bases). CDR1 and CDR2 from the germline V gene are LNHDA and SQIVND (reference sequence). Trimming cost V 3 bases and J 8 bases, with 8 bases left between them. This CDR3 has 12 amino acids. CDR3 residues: CASSMRTDEQFF. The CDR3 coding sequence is TGTGCCAGTAGTATGAGGACTGATGAGCAGTTCTTC.

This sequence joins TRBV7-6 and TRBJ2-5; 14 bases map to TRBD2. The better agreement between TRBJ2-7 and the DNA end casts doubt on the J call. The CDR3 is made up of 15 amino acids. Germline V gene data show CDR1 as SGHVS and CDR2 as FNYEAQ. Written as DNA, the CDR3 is TGTGCCAGCAGCCTCGGGACTAGCGGGAGTTACGAGCAGTACTTC. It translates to CASSLGTSGSYEQYF.

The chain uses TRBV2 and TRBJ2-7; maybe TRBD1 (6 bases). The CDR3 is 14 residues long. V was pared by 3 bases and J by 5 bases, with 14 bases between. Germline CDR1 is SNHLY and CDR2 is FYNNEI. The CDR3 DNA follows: TGTGCCAGCAGTGAGCCAGGGGCTGGCGACGAGCAGTACTTC. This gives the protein CASSEPGAGDEQYF.

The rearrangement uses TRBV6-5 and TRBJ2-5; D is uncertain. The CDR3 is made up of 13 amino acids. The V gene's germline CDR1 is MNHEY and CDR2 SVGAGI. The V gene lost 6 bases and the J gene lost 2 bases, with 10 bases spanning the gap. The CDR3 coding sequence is TGTGCCAGCAGAACCGACTTACAAGAGACCCAGTACTTC. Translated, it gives CASRTDLQETQYF.

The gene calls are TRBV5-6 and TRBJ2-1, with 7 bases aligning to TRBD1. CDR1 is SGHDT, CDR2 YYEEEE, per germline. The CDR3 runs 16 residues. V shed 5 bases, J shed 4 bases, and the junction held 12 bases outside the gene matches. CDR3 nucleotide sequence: TGTGCCAGCAGTTACTCCGGGACAGATATTTACAATGAGCAGTTCTTC. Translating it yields CASSYSGTDIYNEQFF. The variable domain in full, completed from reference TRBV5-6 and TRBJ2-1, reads DAGVTQSPTHLIKTRGQQVTLRCSPKSGHDTVSWYQQALGQGPQFIFQYYEEEERQRGNFPDRFSGHQFPNYSSELNVNALLLGDSALYLCASSYSGTDIYNEQFFGPGTRLTVL.

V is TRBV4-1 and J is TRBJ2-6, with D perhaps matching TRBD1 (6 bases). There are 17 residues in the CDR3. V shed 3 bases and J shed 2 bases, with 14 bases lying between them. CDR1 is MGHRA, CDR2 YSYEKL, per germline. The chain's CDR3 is CASSQTRQVAGANVLTF. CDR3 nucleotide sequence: TGCGCCAGCAGCCAGACAAGACAGGTCGCTGGGGCCAACGTCCTGACTTTC.

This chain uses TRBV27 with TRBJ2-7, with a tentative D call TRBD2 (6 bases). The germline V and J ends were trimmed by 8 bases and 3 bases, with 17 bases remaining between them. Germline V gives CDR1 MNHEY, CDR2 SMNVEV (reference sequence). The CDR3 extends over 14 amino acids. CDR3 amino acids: CASRPGGGIYEQYF. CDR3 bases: TGTGCCAGCCGCCCCGGCGGCGGGATCTACGAGCAGTACTTC.

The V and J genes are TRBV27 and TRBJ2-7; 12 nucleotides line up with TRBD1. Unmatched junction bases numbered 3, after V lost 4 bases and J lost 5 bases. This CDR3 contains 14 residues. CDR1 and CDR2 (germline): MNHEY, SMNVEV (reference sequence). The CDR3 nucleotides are TGTGCCAGCAGTTCGGGACAGGGGGCAAACGAGCAGTACTTC. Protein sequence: CASSSGQGANEQYF.

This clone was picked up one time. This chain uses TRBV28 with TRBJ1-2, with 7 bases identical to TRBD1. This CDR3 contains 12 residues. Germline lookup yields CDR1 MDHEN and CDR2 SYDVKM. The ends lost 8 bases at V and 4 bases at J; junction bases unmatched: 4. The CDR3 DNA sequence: TGTGCCAGCGGCGGACAGGTCTATGGCTACACCTTC. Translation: CASGGQVYGYTF.

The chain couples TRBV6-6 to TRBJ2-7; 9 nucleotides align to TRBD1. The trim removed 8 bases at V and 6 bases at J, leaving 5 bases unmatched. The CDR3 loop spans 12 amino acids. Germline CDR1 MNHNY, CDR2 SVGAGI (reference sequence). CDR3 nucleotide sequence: TGTGCCAGCTCAGGACAGGGGAGCGAGCAGTACTTC. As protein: CASSGQGSEQYF.